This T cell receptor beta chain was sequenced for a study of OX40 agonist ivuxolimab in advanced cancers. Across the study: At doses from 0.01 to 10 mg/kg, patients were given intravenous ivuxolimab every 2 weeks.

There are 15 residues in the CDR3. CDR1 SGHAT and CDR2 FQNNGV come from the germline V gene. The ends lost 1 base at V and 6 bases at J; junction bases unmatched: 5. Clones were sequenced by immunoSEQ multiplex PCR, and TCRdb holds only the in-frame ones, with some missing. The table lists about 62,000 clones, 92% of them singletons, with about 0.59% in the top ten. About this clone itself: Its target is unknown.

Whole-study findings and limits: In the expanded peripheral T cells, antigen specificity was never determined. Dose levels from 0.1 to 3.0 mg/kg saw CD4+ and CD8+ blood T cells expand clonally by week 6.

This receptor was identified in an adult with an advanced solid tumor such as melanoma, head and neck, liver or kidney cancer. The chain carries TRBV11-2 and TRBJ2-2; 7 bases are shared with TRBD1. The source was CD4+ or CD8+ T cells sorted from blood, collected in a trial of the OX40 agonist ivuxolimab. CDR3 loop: CASSLVTGSSGELFF. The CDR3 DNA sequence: TGTGCCAGCAGCTTAGTGACAGGGAGCTCCGGGGAGCTGTTTTTT.